The rows below give T cell receptor beta chains drawn from one sample of a study of CD8 T cells in ankylosing spondylitis. TCRdb reprocessed the 5' RACE reads with MiXCR, giving one entry per CDR3 protein. The repertoire holds 470,000 or so distinct CDR3 sequences, more than 25% seen once, with roughly 0.9% in the top ten. The sample was blood, either unsorted or a sorted T cell fraction (not recorded which). The receptors derive from a male donor with ankylosing spondylitis. Both conserved end residues are part of each CDR3. Each record gives: J gene, V gene, D gene, clone size, CDR3 DNA, CDR3 protein. A D gene is named only where the DNA matches it firmly. Part of the rows lack a size; the others show once, few, many or a class for expanded clones.

TRBJ2-1	TRBV5-1	-	-	TGCGCCAGCAGCTTGGCCGAGGGTCCCGGTGGGTATGAGCAGTTCTTC	CASSLAEGPGGYEQFF
TRBJ1-1	TRBV12-3/TRBV12-4	-	-	TGTGCCAGCAGTTTAGGGAGTGGAGCTTTCTTT	CASSLGSGAFF
TRBJ2-1	TRBV9	-	-	TGTGCCAGCAGCGTAGCCCTGCGAAGTAGGACCTACAATGAGCAGTTCTTC	CASSVALRSRTYNEQFF
TRBJ2-5	TRBV5-1	TRBD2	few	TGCGCCAGCAGCTCTTCCGGGACTAGCGGGAGTAAGGAGACCCAGTACTTC	CASSSSGTSGSKETQYF
TRBJ1-2	TRBV5-1	-	-	TGCGCCAGCAGCCGAGGGAGGGCGGAAGTTCATGGCTACACCTTC	CASSRGRAEVHGYTF
TRBJ2-3	TRBV14	TRBD2	few	TGTGCCAGCAGCCTCGGACTAGCGGGATCCATCAACACAGATACGCAGTATTTT	CASSLGLAGSINTDTQYF
TRBJ2-7	TRBV6-5	TRBD1	few	TGTGCCAGCAGACTCGGGACAGGGGGCCTCGTGCAGTACTTC	CASRLGTGGLVQYF
TRBJ1-4	TRBV29-1	-	-	TGCAGCGTTGAGGGGGTTGGTAATGAAAAACTGTTTTTT	CSVEGVGNEKLFF
TRBJ2-1	TRBV5-1	-	few	TGCGCCAGCAGCTTAGTTCGGGGGAGAGCTAACAATGAGCAGTTCTTC	CASSLVRGRANNEQFF
TRBJ1-1	TRBV27	-	few	TGTGCCAGCAGTTTATCAGCCGGACAGTGGGCTTTCTTT	CASSLSAGQWAFF
TRBJ1-3	TRBV5-1	-	-	TGCGCCAGCAGCTTTTCTCCGACAGGACTGGACTCTGGAAACACCATATATTTT	CASSFSPTGLDSGNTIYF
TRBJ2-3	TRBV5-1	-	few	TGCGCCAGCAGCTTGGCCTTTCCTAGCACAGATACGCAGTATTTT	CASSLAFPSTDTQYF
TRBJ1-1	TRBV11-2	-	few	TGTGCCAGCAGCTTAGGATGGGGGTCTGAAGCTTTCTTT	CASSLGWGSEAFF
TRBJ2-7	TRBV10-3	-	-	TGTGCCATCAGTGAGGTCTCCCCCTACGAGCAGTACTTC	CAISEVSPYEQYF
TRBJ2-3	TRBV9	TRBD2	-	TGTGCCAGCAGCCCTAGCGGGTCCATCACAGATACGCAGTATTTT	CASSPSGSITDTQYF
TRBJ1-1	TRBV6-1	-	-	TGTGCCATCGATACCGGGACATATCTTCCGGCTTTCTTT	CAIDTGTYLPAFF
TRBJ1-1	TRBV7-9	-	-	TGTGCCAGCAGCTCATATAGGTCAGGGCGCGATCGCACTGAAGCTTTCTTT	CASSSYRSGRDRTEAFF
TRBJ1-5	TRBV2	-	-	TGTGCCAGCAGTGAATACAGGGAGCCCCAGCATTTT	CASSEYREPQHF
TRBJ1-3	TRBV5-1	-	-	TGCGCCAGCAGCCCCGGTGGGGCTTACTCTGGAAACACCATATATTTT	CASSPGGAYSGNTIYF
TRBJ2-3	TRBV20-1	-	many	TGCAGTGCTAGCCCGGTCAGGGGAACAGATACGCAGTATTTT	CSASPVRGTDTQYF
TRBJ2-3	TRBV12-3/TRBV12-4	-	-	TGTGCCAGCACCCGGACATCCCCCACAGATACGCAGTATTTT	CASTRTSPTDTQYF
TRBJ1-2	TRBV6-5	-	few	TGTGCCAGCAGTTACAGCGGGGCCTCTAACTATGGCTACACCTTC	CASSYSGASNYGYTF
TRBJ2-7	TRBV5-1	-	many	TGCGCCAGCAGCTTTGGGGGGCAGGGTAATGGCGAGCAGTACTTC	CASSFGGQGNGEQYF
TRBJ2-7	TRBV12-3/TRBV12-4	-	-	TGTGCCAGCAGTTTTTATAGAGAGCAGTACTTC	CASSFYREQYF
TRBJ2-2	TRBV18	-	many	TGTGCCAGCAGCCCCCCTAACACCGGGGAGCTGTTTTTT	CASSPPNTGELFF
TRBJ1-1	TRBV27	-	-	TGTGCCAGCAGCCCTGAACGCCTGAACACTGAAGCTTTCTTT	CASSPERLNTEAFF
TRBJ2-5	TRBV5-1	TRBD1	few	TGCGCCAGCAGCCGGGGGACAGGGGATTTCCAAGAGACCCAGTACTTC	CASSRGTGDFQETQYF
TRBJ1-6	TRBV7-8	TRBD1	-	TGTGCCAGCAGCCCTGGGACAGATAATTCACCCCTCCACTTT	CASSPGTDNSPLHF
TRBJ1-1	TRBV20-1	-	-	TGCAGTGCTAGGGTAGGGTCTGACACTGAAGCTTTCTTT	CSARVGSDTEAFF
TRBJ1-1	TRBV5-6	-	few	TGTGCCAGCAGCCCGGGGGGCGTAATGAACACTGAAGCTTTCTTT	CASSPGGVMNTEAFF
TRBJ2-5	TRBV4-1	-	many	TGCGCCAGCAGCCAAGGGGCTAACTGGCGAGAGACCCAGTACTTC	CASSQGANWRETQYF
TRBJ2-2	TRBV24-1	TRBD2	-	TGTGCCACCAGTGACTCGACTAGCGGGAGAGGGACCGGGGAGCTGTTTTTT	CATSDSTSGRGTGELFF
TRBJ2-3	TRBV5-1	TRBD2	-	TGCGCCAGCAGCCCGGCGTGGCGGGAGGGTCCAGATACGCAGTATTTT	CASSPAWREGPDTQYF
TRBJ2-5	TRBV29-1	-	once	TGCAGCGTTGAAGATTTGGCGGCCTTGGGGGAGACCCAGTACTTC	CSVEDLAALGETQYF
TRBJ1-5	TRBV7-2	-	few	TGTGCCAGCAGCTCCCAGGGACATAGCAATCAGCCCCAGCATTTT	CASSSQGHSNQPQHF
TRBJ1-2	TRBV27	-	-	TGTGCCAGCAGTTTAGGGGGGGGAACGGATGGCTACACCTTC	CASSLGGGTDGYTF
TRBJ2-7	TRBV21-1	-	few	TGTGCCAGCAGCAAGCGGGCCGGGACAGGGGCCACCTACGAGCAGTACTTC	CASSKRAGTGATYEQYF
TRBJ2-1	TRBV2	TRBD2	-	TGTGCCAGCAATGGGCTAGCGGGAGTAAGGACCTACAATGAGCAGTTCTTC	CASNGLAGVRTYNEQFF
TRBJ2-1	TRBV24-1	TRBD1	many	TGTGCCACCAGCCCCTCCGGGACAGATTTCTACAATGAGCAGTTCTTC	CATSPSGTDFYNEQFF
TRBJ2-5	TRBV12-3/TRBV12-4	TRBD2	many	TGTGCCAGCAGTTTACGCCTAGCGGGGCAAGAGACCCAGTACTTC	CASSLRLAGQETQYF
TRBJ2-3	TRBV5-5	TRBD2	few	TGTGCCAGCAGCTACCCGGGACTAGCGGGCTCAGATACGCAGTATTTT	CASSYPGLAGSDTQYF
TRBJ2-1	TRBV6-1	-	-	TGTGCCAGCAGTGAATTTCCCTACAATGAGCAGTTCTTC	CASSEFPYNEQFF
TRBJ1-4	TRBV12-5	TRBD1	few	TGTGCTAGTGGTTTGGCCCCCGGGACAGGGGCCCTTGCAACTAATGAAAAACTGTTTTTT	CASGLAPGTGALATNEKLFF
TRBJ1-1	TRBV27	-	many	TGTGCCAGCAGTTTACAGGGGACCATGACGGACACTGAAGCTTTCTTT	CASSLQGTMTDTEAFF
TRBJ1-4	TRBV12-3/TRBV12-4	-	many	TGTGCCAGCAGTTTCGGGCTTAAGGAGGATGAAAAACTGTTTTTT	CASSFGLKEDEKLFF
TRBJ2-1	TRBV24-1	-	few	TGTGCCACCAGTGATGGAGGGCGCCGTGAGCAGTTCTTC	CATSDGGRREQFF
TRBJ2-1	TRBV5-1	-	-	TGCGCCAGCAGCCAAAGCTGGAGCTCCTACAATGAGCAGTTCTTC	CASSQSWSSYNEQFF
TRBJ2-6	TRBV27	-	few	TGTGCCAGCAAAGGTCCTCCTGGGGCCAACGTCCTGACTTTC	CASKGPPGANVLTF
TRBJ1-2	TRBV6-4	TRBD1	-	TGTGCCAGCAGTGACTCCAGGGGGAACTATGGCTACACCTTC	CASSDSRGNYGYTF
TRBJ2-1	TRBV12-5	-	-	TGTGCTAGTGGTTTGGCTCTCTTTGGACTAATAGACAATGAGCAGTTCTTC	CASGLALFGLIDNEQFF
TRBJ1-1	TRBV5-1	TRBD1	few	TGCGCCAGCAGCGGTCGGACAGGACTGAACACTGAAGCTTTCTTT	CASSGRTGLNTEAFF
TRBJ2-5	TRBV5-1	-	-	TGCGCCAGCAGCTTGGAAGCTAGCGTCTACCAAGAGACCCAGTACTTC	CASSLEASVYQETQYF